Below, 5 T cell receptor beta chains from the same sample are listed, as sequenced in a study of PD-L1 blockade in urothelial cancer (dated by TCRdb to the late 2010s). Per the publication, the time point label means: pretreatment peripheral blood. Library preparation employed the immunoSEQ multiplex PCR assay. TCRdb retrieved this table from immuneACCESS and kept in-frame rearrangements only. Not all clones are present; in checked studies, unresolved V genes account for under half, and no reason is known for the remainder. The sample table records some 56,000 clones; approximately 84% of these occur just once. The top ten clones comprise about 1.2% of the sample. The specimen comprised PBMCs, sampled around atezolizumab (anti-PD-L1) treatment. The receptors come from a man aged 50-60 years with urothelial cancer.

The J gene is TRBJ2-2, the V gene TRBV19, with 9 positions matching TRBD1. The CDR3 is 14 residues long. V lost 5 bases, J lost 5 bases, and 3 bases stayed unmatched. Germline CDR1 and CDR2: LNHDA and SQIVND (reference sequence). In nucleotides, the CDR3 is TGTGCCAGTAGTGGGACAGGGAGGACCGGGGAGCTGTTTTTT. It translates to CASSGTGRTGELFF.

The chain links TRBV15 to TRBJ2-1; 7 nucleotides align to TRBD2. Trimming took 0 bases from V and 7 from J; bases not matched to a gene: 12. Per germline, CDR1 LNHNV and CDR2 YYDKDF (reference sequence). This CDR3 is built from 17 residues. In nucleotides, the CDR3 is TGTGCCACCAGCAGAGATTGGGGGGAGGGCCTGGAGAATGAGCAGTTCTTC. Residues: CATSRDWGEGLENEQFF.

The CDR3 loop reads CASSQASRDTGELFF. The CDR3 coding sequence is TGCGCCAGCAGCCAAGCCTCCAGGGACACCGGGGAGCTGTTTTTT. The chain carries TRBV4-1 and TRBJ2-2, with a weak D call TRBD1 (5 bases). CDR3 length: 15 amino acids. Trimming pared 1 base from V and 3 bases from J, leaving 9 bases between. Germline CDR1 is MGHRA and CDR2 is YSYEKL.

This clone occurred once. V usage is TRBV5-1 and J usage is TRBJ2-7, with TRBD1 identical over 9 bases. Germline trimming cut 4 bases from V and 5 bases from J; bases unmatched to any gene: 7. CDR1 and CDR2 (germline): SGHRS, YFSETQ. The CDR3 has 14 amino acids. The CDR3 sequence is CASSTGQGKDEQYF. The CDR3 nucleotides read TGCGCCAGCAGCACCGGACAGGGGAAGGACGAGCAGTACTTC.

This chain connects TRBV7-9 to TRBJ1-5; 8 nucleotides match TRBD1. The V gene's germline CDR1 is SEHNR and CDR2 FQNEAQ (reference sequence). The junction had 5 bases not matched to a gene; V was cut back by 5 bases and J by 8 bases. CDR3 length equals 13 residues. Here the CDR3 reads CASSPTGDEPQHF. In nucleotides, the CDR3 is TGTGCCAGCAGCCCGACAGGGGACGAGCCCCAGCATTTT.